This T cell receptor (beta chain) was observed in a study of technical replicates of blood from a few donors. Assay: immunoSEQ multiplex PCR; the TCRdb copy retains only in-frame clones and omits some. The table records tens of thousands of clones, over 95% of them present only once. J gave up 4 bases and V 5 bases, and 6 bases lay outside the gene matches. This CDR3 comprises 14 residues. CDR1 is MGHDK, CDR2 SYGVNS, per germline. The specimen sequenced was T cells isolated from PBMCs. The origin of this receptor is a human donor in good health. The chain combines TRBV25-1 with TRBJ1-1; TRBD1 agrees at 8 bases. CDR3 in DNA: TGTGCCAGCAGTCCCGGACAGGGAGGCACTGAAGCTTTCTTT. Amino acid sequence: CASSPGQGGTEAFF.